This T cell receptor (beta chain) was recovered during a study of T cells in Graves' hyperthyroidism and ophthalmopathy. Findings and caveats of the study: The model identified upcoming ophthalmopathy a median approximately 6.4 months ahead of onset.

Turning to this clonotype: The antigen is not known.

TCR beta CDR3 regions were amplified from RNA transcripts. The TCR CDR3 first-round RT-PCR relied on the HTBI primer set. TCRdb used MiXCR to reprocess the multiplex PCR reads, holding one entry per CDR3 protein. The repertoire holds about 580,000 distinct CDR3 sequences, with 40% to 55% as singletons. This clonotype was sampled from a woman aged 18-35 years with Graves' hyperthyroidism. Material for sequencing was peripheral blood or thyroid tissue (not recorded which).

The CDR3 spells CASRPIQGDLTGELFF. In nucleotides, the CDR3 is TGTGCCAGCAGACCTATACAGGGGGACCTCACCGGGGAGCTGTTTTTT. The V call is TRBV6-6, the J call TRBJ2-2, with 8 nucleotides matching TRBD1. Germline V gives CDR1 MNHNY, CDR2 SVGAGI (reference sequence). After removal of 6 bases from V and 4 bases from J, the junction contained 10 bases not matched to a gene. This CDR3 region has 16 residues.